These T cell receptor beta chains were read from a single sample in a study of shared T cell receptors in the human thymus. The data were produced by immunoSEQ multiplex PCR, yet TCRdb's version contains in-frame clones alone and is incomplete. The table lists some 640,000 clones, approximately 89% of them singletons, with roughly 0.0087% in the top ten. These same records also appear under a second study, on human thymus T cells.

The sample consisted of thymocytes. The receptors here all came from a boy younger than two with a congenital heart defect. Both conserved end residues are part of each CDR3. A D gene is named only where the DNA matches it firmly. The size entry is marked missing in some rows and otherwise reads once, few, many or a size class.

v_call	clone_size	j_call	d_call	cdr3_aa	cdr3_nt
TRBV28	.	TRBJ1-1	TRBD1	CASSLCGRGAGEAFF	TGTGCCAGCAGTTTATGCGGCAGGGGGGCGGGTGAAGCTTTCTTT
TRBV4-2	.	TRBJ2-1	.	CASSQETRGPYNEQFF	TGTGCCAGCAGCCAAGAGACTCGAGGGCCTTACAATGAGCAGTTCTTC
TRBV7-2	.	TRBJ2-3	TRBD1	CASSLYRGSDTQYF	TGTGCCAGCAGCCTATACAGGGGTTCAGATACGCAGTATTTT
TRBV29-1	.	TRBJ1-3	.	CSVMGDNSGNTIYF	TGCAGCGTGATGGGGGACAACTCTGGAAACACCATATATTTT
TRBV5-1	.	TRBJ2-7	.	CASRSGRSYEQYF	TGCGCCAGCAGATCGGGGAGATCCTACGAGCAGTACTTC
TRBV18	once	TRBJ1-1	.	CASSPWDWGYTEAFF	TGTGCCAGCTCACCATGGGACTGGGGGTACACTGAAGCTTTCTTT
TRBV14	.	TRBJ1-1	TRBD1	CASSQNDRENTEAFF	TGTGCCAGCAGCCAGAATGACAGGGAGAACACTGAAGCTTTCTTT
TRBV5-8	.	TRBJ2-2	TRBD1	CASKRRQGLNTGELFF	TGTGCCAGCAAACGCCGACAGGGCTTGAACACCGGGGAGCTGTTTTTT
TRBV10-2	.	TRBJ1-2	.	CASSPSGGNYGYTF	TGCGCCAGCAGCCCCTCGGGGGGGAACTATGGCTACACCTTC
TRBV7-6	.	TRBJ1-1	TRBD1	CASSLGTVNTEAFF	TGTGCCAGCAGCTTGGGGACAGTGAACACTGAAGCTTTCTTT
TRBV18	once	TRBJ2-6	.	CASSPPTGSGANVLTF	TGTGCCAGCTCACCACCGACAGGCTCTGGGGCCAACGTCCTGACTTTC
TRBV18	.	TRBJ1-4	.	CASSPFRNEKLFF	TGTGCCAGCTCACCATTCAGGAATGAAAAACTGTTTTTT
TRBV6-1	.	TRBJ1-1	TRBD1	CASSEQGDALGNRDCQAFF	TGTGCCAGCAGTGAACAGGGGGATGCCCTGGGGAATAGAGACTGTCAAGCTTTCTTT
TRBV27	.	TRBJ2-7	.	CASSSSGPSSYEQYF	TGTGCCAGCAGTTCAAGCGGGCCCAGCTCCTACGAGCAGTACTTC
TRBV5-1	once	TRBJ2-7	.	CASSASDRECYEQYF	TGCGCCAGCAGCGCCTCGGACAGAGAATGCTACGAGCAGTACTTC
TRBV4-3	.	TRBJ2-5	TRBD2	CASSQDLTSGRYQETQYF	TGCGCCAGCAGCCAAGATCTAACTAGCGGGAGATACCAAGAGACCCAGTACTTC
TRBV5-6	.	TRBJ1-2	.	CASSVRGSLYGYTF	TGTGCCAGCAGCGTACGAGGCAGTCTCTATGGCTACACCTTC
TRBV6-5	.	TRBJ2-3	TRBD2	CASNEGAGSTDTQYF	TGTGCCAGCAACGAGGGAGCGGGAAGCACAGATACGCAGTATTTT
TRBV28	.	TRBJ2-7	.	CASSRYRGSYEQYF	TGTGCCAGCAGCCGCTATAGGGGGTCCTACGAGCAGTACTTC
TRBV5-6	.	TRBJ2-7	.	CASSRNRVSYEQYF	TGTGCCAGCAGTCGTAACAGGGTATCCTACGAGCAGTACTTC
TRBV7-2	.	TRBJ2-5	TRBD1	CASSGRQGRVEETQYF	TGTGCCAGCAGCGGGAGACAGGGTAGGGTCGAAGAGACCCAGTACTTC
TRBV12-5	.	TRBJ2-7	.	CASGLVQTGRECEQYF	TGTGCTAGTGGTTTGGTACAAACAGGGCGGGAGTGCGAGCAGTACTTC
TRBV6-5	.	TRBJ1-1	.	CASSYLDMRTEAFF	TGTGCCAGCAGTTACTTGGATATGAGGACTGAAGCTTTCTTT
TRBV4-2	few	TRBJ2-3	.	CASSQDRRLAGTQYF	TGTGCCAGCAGCCAAGATCGGCGCCTCGCGGGTACGCAGTATTTT
TRBV4-3	.	TRBJ2-1	TRBD2	CASSQDKRGPNEQFF	TGCGCCAGCAGCCAAGACAAGCGGGGGCCCAATGAGCAGTTCTTC
TRBV5-4	once	TRBJ1-1	TRBD1	CASSFRQGLNTEAFF	TGTGCCAGCAGCTTCAGACAGGGACTGAACACTGAAGCTTTCTTT
TRBV10-2	.	TRBJ2-3	TRBD2	CASSEFGIWKRGGSTDTQYF	TGCGCCAGCAGTGAGTTTGGTATTTGGAAGCGGGGCGGAAGCACAGATACGCAGTATTTT
TRBV28	.	TRBJ2-5	.	CATNLRQPGGETQYF	TGTGCCACCAACCTCCGACAGCCCGGGGGAGAGACCCAGTACTTC
TRBV27	.	TRBJ1-2	TRBD1	CASSLRGDRSFLYGYTF	TGTGCCAGCAGCCTCCGCGGGGACAGGAGTTTTCTCTATGGCTACACCTTC